The 26 T cell receptor beta chains given below trace back to one sample, sequenced in a study of blood T cells in healthy people across ages. Next came a second PCR, run for roughly 6 to 11 cycles, which used a sample-barcoded 5' primer along with a J-beta primer mix. MiXCR, run by TCRdb on the 5' RACE reads, gives a single entry per CDR3 protein. This table holds 800,000 or so distinct CDR3 sequences, approximately 25% found once. Separately, the same data were catalogued under a study of T cells of mothers and their children.

The sequenced material came from blood. The receptors originated from a boy between 10 and 17 years old in good health.

J is TRBJ2-3 and V is TRBV7-2, with 9 bases lining up with TRBD2. V was pared by 5 bases and J by 5 bases, with 5 bases of the junction left unmatched. The CDR3 contains 14 residues. Germline CDR1 SGHTA, CDR2 FQGNSA. CDR3 DNA sequence: TGTGCCAGCAGCCTACGGCGGGAGGGAGATACGCAGTATTTT. This encodes CASSLRREGDTQYF.

Details on this clonotype: At one of its ends the junction is not consistent with the germline gene, which may arise from a read error. The V gene is TRBV4-3, the J gene TRBJ1-2, with no clear D. There are 15 residues in the CDR3. Looked up from germline, CDR1 is LGHNA and CDR2 is YSLEER. This CDR3 reads CDSSQEIRATDGYTF. The CDR3 DNA follows: TGCGACAGCAGCCAAGAAATCCGGGCCACGGATGGCTACACCTTC.

The chain is built from TRBV12-3 or TRBV12-4 and TRBJ1-4; possibly TRBD1 for D (6 bases). The V end lost 3 bases, the J end lost 7 bases, and 12 bases lay between the germline ends. The CDR3 runs 14 residues. This CDR3 reads CASSFGGAGEKLFF. The DNA for the CDR3 is TGTGCCAGCAGTTTTGGGGGGGCGGGTGAAAAACTGTTTTTT.

Note on this clonotype: An end of the junction differs from the germline gene, which may be a read error. The chain couples TRBV7-2 to TRBJ1-1; D gene uncertain. The CDR3 sequence is 13 residues long. Germline V gene data show CDR1 as SGHTA and CDR2 as FQGNSA. The CDR3 region has the DNA TGTGCCAGCAGCGAACTCAGGAACACTGAAGCTCTCTTT. Protein: CASSELRNTEALF.

This clonotype was picked up a small number of times. The chain has TRBV29-1 and TRBJ2-1, with a tentative D call TRBD1 (5 bases). The CDR3 runs to 13 residues. Between the trimmed V and J ends, which lost 4 bases and 7 bases, there was a span of 14 bases. CDR1 SQVTM and CDR2 ANQGSEA come from the germline V gene. The DNA for the CDR3 is TGCAGCGTTGCCAGCAATAGGGGAAATGAGCAGTTCTTC. It yields the protein CSVASNRGNEQFF.

The CDR3 DNA is TGCAGTGCCCTAGAAGGAGAGCTTTTCCATGAGCAGTTCTTC. Translated: CSALEGELFHEQFF. The gene calls are TRBV20-1 and TRBJ2-1; D remains unclear. CDR3 length: 14 amino acids. Germline V gene sequence: CDR1 DFQATT, CDR2 SNEGSKA (reference sequence). Trimming removed 6 bases at V and 8 bases at J, with 20 bases between.

The chain uses TRBV7-9 and TRBJ2-4; D remains unclear. The V end was cut by 1 base, the J end by 0 bases, with 7 bases between. This CDR3 has 15 amino acids. Germline lookup yields CDR1 SEHNR and CDR2 FQNEAQ (reference sequence). The CDR3 is CASSLEPIAKNIQYF. The DNA for the CDR3 is TGTGCCAGCAGCTTAGAACCGATAGCCAAAAACATTCAGTACTTC.

The table lists this clonotype with a few counts. The chain couples TRBV6-2 or TRBV6-3 to TRBJ2-1, with 15 nucleotides matching TRBD2. Trimming took 6 bases from V and 10 from J; bases not matched to a gene: 7. Per germline, CDR1 MNHEY and CDR2 SVGEGT. The CDR3 consists of 15 residues. The CDR3, as DNA: TGTGCCAGCAGCTCCCCGGGACTAGCGGGGGGAGAGCAGTTCTTC. As protein: CASSSPGLAGGEQFF.

V and J are TRBV29-1 and TRBJ2-5, with 8 nucleotides matching TRBD2. The J call may be faulty, since TRBJ2-1 better matches the DNA end. Looked up from germline, CDR1 is SQVTM and CDR2 is ANQGSEA. The CDR3 consists of 15 residues. The chain's CDR3 is CSVEDHGGVGNEQFF. The CDR3 DNA follows: TGCAGCGTTGAAGACCACGGGGGGGTGGGCAATGAGCAGTTCTTC.

The chain links TRBV5-6 to TRBJ1-5, with 9 bases identical to TRBD1. This CDR3 comprises 14 residues. Unmatched junction bases numbered 5, after V lost 2 bases and J lost 8 bases. Germline V gene sequence: CDR1 SGHDT, CDR2 YYEEEE. The CDR3 here is CASSFGTGMEPQHF. DNA of the CDR3: TGTGCCAGCAGCTTCGGGACAGGGATGGAGCCCCAGCATTTT. The full variable domain, in which reference TRBV5-6 and TRBJ1-5 provide the parts outside the CDR3, is DAGVTQSPTHLIKTRGQQVTLRCSPKSGHDTVSWYQQALGQGPQFIFQYYEEEERQRGNFPDRFSGHQFPNYSSELNVNALLLGDSALYLCASSFGTGMEPQHFGDGTRLSIL.

This clonotype has just a few counts. V usage is TRBV9 and J usage is TRBJ2-5; a weak D match, TRBD2 (5 bases). The length of the CDR3 is 13 residues. Trimming removed 3 bases from V and 5 bases from J, with 11 bases in between. Germline lookup yields CDR1 SGDLS and CDR2 YYNGEE. The CDR3 DNA follows: TGTGCCAGCAGCGCTCGACTAAGGGAGACCCAGTACTTC. Translated, it gives CASSARLRETQYF.

The CDR3 spells CAISELSEETQYF. The CDR3 bases are TGTGCCATCAGTGAGTTGTCGGAAGAGACCCAGTACTTC. The rearrangement uses TRBV10-3 and TRBJ2-5, with D uncertain. Germline values: CDR1 ENHRY, CDR2 SYGVKD. The CDR3 totals 13 residues. Trimming shortened V by 1 base and J by 3 bases, and 6 bases separated the two germline ends.

V is TRBV6-6 and J is TRBJ1-1, with 10 nucleotides matching TRBD1. This CDR3 region has 14 residues. V was pared by 2 bases and J by 7 bases, with 4 bases of the junction left unmatched. CDR1 is MNHNY, CDR2 SVGAGI, per germline (reference sequence). CDR3 protein: CASSYPGQGFEAFF. The DNA for the CDR3 is TGTGCCAGCAGTTACCCGGGACAGGGGTTTGAAGCTTTCTTT.

This clonotype was observed a handful of times. The genes are TRBV29-1 and TRBJ2-5; D may match TRBD1 or TRBD2 (5 bases each). CDR1 and CDR2 (germline): SQVTM, ANQGSEA. This CDR3 has 13 residues. The ends were cut back, 7 bases at V and 1 base at J, with 13 bases in the middle. The DNA of the CDR3 is TGCAGCGCCGAGGGGTGGGCCCAAGAGACCCAGTACTTC. Translating it yields CSAEGWAQETQYF. Supplemented by reference TRBV29-1 and TRBJ2-5, the full variable domain reads SAVISQKPSRDICQRGTSLTIQCQVDSQVTMMFWYRQQPGQSLTLIATANQGSEATYESGFVIDKFPISRPNLTFSTLTVSNMSPEDSSIYLCSAEGWAQETQYFGPGTRLLVL.

This clonotype was recorded a few times. The junction departs from the called germline gene at one end, perhaps through a read error. This chain links TRBV6-6 with TRBJ1-3; no firm D call. Germline V gene sequence: CDR1 MNHNY, CDR2 SVGAGI (reference sequence). The CDR3 sequence is 14 residues long. The CDR3 reads CASAPGFSGNTTYF. CDR3 sequence (DNA): TGTGCCAGCGCCCCGGGATTCTCTGGAAACACCACATATTTT.

The chain joins TRBV20-1 to TRBJ2-5, with TRBD2 identical over 7 bases. The better agreement between TRBJ2-7 and the DNA end casts doubt on the J call. Per germline, CDR1 DFQATT and CDR2 SNEGSKA (reference sequence). The CDR3 loop spans 15 amino acids. In DNA, the CDR3 is TGCAGTGCTAGACTAGCGGTTACTCTCCTTGACGAGCAGTACTTC. Translating gives CSARLAVTLLDEQYF.

The chain couples TRBV24-1 to TRBJ2-6; D is unclear. CDR1 KGHDR and CDR2 SFDVKD come from the germline V gene. V was clipped by 3 bases and J by 13 bases, with 12 bases between them. The CDR3 has 13 amino acids. CDR3 nucleotide sequence: TGTGCCACCAGTGATGGAGTACCGGAAGTCCTGACTTTC. As protein: CATSDGVPEVLTF.

This clonotype was seen more than once but under ten times. As DNA, the CDR3 is TGTGCCAGCAGCGGACAGGGTCTGGACTATGGCTACACCTTC. It specifies CASSGQGLDYGYTF. The chain recombines TRBV2 with TRBJ1-2; 8 bases match TRBD1. The germline CDR1 and CDR2 sequences are SNHLY and FYNNEI. This CDR3 is built from 14 residues. V lost 6 bases, J lost 3 bases, and 6 bases stayed unmatched.

This clonotype was observed a handful of times. This chain connects TRBV24-1 to TRBJ1-1; D is possibly TRBD1 (6 bases). The V gene lost 4 bases and the J gene lost 0 bases, with 20 bases spanning the gap. Germline CDR1 KGHDR, CDR2 SFDVKD. This CDR3 is 18 amino acids long. The CDR3 DNA follows: TGTGCCACCAGTGAGAACGGAGGGCAGGGGCCCATGAACACTGAAGCTTTCTTT. It codes for CATSENGGQGPMNTEAFF.

This clonotype was seen more than once but under ten times. The genes are TRBV20-1 and TRBJ1-2; the D is unclear. CDR1 and CDR2 (germline): DFQATT, SNEGSKA (reference sequence). The CDR3 loop spans 13 amino acids. Deletions cut 3 bases from V and 4 bases from J, with 12 bases between. Here the CDR3 reads CSASLGGSYGYTF. The DNA of the CDR3 is TGCAGTGCTAGTTTAGGAGGGAGCTATGGCTACACCTTC.

This clonotype was seen a handful of times. CDR3 in amino acids: CASSFSRLAGDEQYF. DNA for the CDR3: TGTGCCAGCAGCTTTTCGCGACTAGCGGGAGACGAGCAGTACTTC. The rearrangement joins TRBV7-2 to TRBJ2-7, with TRBD2 identical over 12 bases. The CDR3 covers 15 residues. The junction had 5 bases not matched to a gene; V was cut back by 3 bases and J by 5 bases. Per the germline V gene, CDR1 is SGHTA and CDR2 is FQGNSA.

The rearrangement joins TRBV28 to TRBJ2-1, with a tentative D call TRBD2 (6 bases). Trimming left V 8 bases short and J 12 bases short, with 17 bases between. This CDR3 region has 12 residues. Germline V gives CDR1 MDHEN, CDR2 SYDVKM. The CDR3 nucleotides read TGTGCCAGCTCCTTCGAGTGGAGGGTGCAGTTCTTC. Translated: CASSFEWRVQFF.

This clonotype was detected ten times or more. The chain carries TRBV20-1 and TRBJ2-1; 8 positions match TRBD2. Trimming took 4 bases from V and 1 from J; bases not matched to a gene: 9. The CDR3 has 16 residues. From germline, CDR1 is DFQATT and CDR2 SNEGSKA (reference sequence). CDR3 loop: CSAIDGRAFSYNEQFF. CDR3 nucleotide sequence: TGCAGTGCTATTGACGGGAGGGCCTTTTCCTACAATGAGCAGTTCTTC.

The chain combines TRBV20-1 with TRBJ2-4, with a tentative D call TRBD2 (7 bases). The CDR3 runs to 14 residues. V lost 6 bases and J lost 1, with 13 bases in between. The germline V gene has CDR1 DFQATT and CDR2 SNEGSKA (reference sequence). The CDR3 spells CSAPGDYAKNIQYF. The CDR3 DNA follows: TGCAGTGCCCCAGGGGACTACGCCAAAAACATTCAGTACTTC.

This clonotype was seen many times. The genes are TRBV4-3 and TRBJ2-5, with D hard to call. Germline values: CDR1 LGHNA, CDR2 YSLEER. V lost 0 bases and J 5 bases, leaving 16 bases between the germline ends. This CDR3 contains 16 residues. CDR3 amino acids: CASSQEALEPRETQYF. The CDR3 nucleotides read TGCGCCAGCAGCCAAGAAGCCCTAGAGCCCAGGGAGACCCAGTACTTC.

This clonotype appeared a few times. This chain joins TRBV20-1 and TRBJ1-5; D unresolved. Trimming pared 6 bases from V and 0 bases from J, leaving 15 bases between. This CDR3 is 15 amino acids long. CDR1 and CDR2 from the germline V gene are DFQATT and SNEGSKA (reference sequence). The CDR3 reads CSAREAEYSNQPQHF. Here the CDR3 DNA reads TGCAGTGCCCGGGAGGCAGAATATAGCAATCAGCCCCAGCATTTT.